This record concerns one T cell receptor (beta chain) sequence. The data derive from a study of cytomegalovirus exposure and HLA in healthy donors. CDR1 is GTSNPN and CDR2 is SVGIG in the germline V gene (reference sequence). V dropped 2 bases and J dropped 1 base, with 9 bases sitting between them. The CDR3 extends over 13 amino acids. The method was immunoSEQ multiplex PCR; TCRdb's version includes in-frame clones alone and lacks a portion of them. The sample yields approximately 160,000 clones, around 92% seen once. The TCR comes from a woman between 18 and 29 years old in good health and CMV-seropositive. The sample comprised PBMCs. The V gene is TRBV30, the J gene TRBJ2-7; a weak D match, TRBD2 (5 bases). The CDR3 region is CAWSPGGSYEQYF. Written as DNA, the CDR3 is TGTGCCTGGAGTCCAGGAGGTTCCTACGAGCAGTACTTC.